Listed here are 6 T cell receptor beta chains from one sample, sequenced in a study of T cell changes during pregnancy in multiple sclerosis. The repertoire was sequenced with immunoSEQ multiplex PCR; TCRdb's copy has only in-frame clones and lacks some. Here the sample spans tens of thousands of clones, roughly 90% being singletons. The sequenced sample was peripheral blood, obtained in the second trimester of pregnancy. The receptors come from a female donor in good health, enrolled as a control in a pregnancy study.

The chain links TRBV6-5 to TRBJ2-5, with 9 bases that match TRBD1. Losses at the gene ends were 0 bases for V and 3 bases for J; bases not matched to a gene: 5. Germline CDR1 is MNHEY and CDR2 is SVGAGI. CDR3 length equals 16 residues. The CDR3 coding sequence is TGTGCCAGCAGTTACTCTCGGACAGGGGACAAAGAGACCCAGTACTTC. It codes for CASSYSRTGDKETQYF.

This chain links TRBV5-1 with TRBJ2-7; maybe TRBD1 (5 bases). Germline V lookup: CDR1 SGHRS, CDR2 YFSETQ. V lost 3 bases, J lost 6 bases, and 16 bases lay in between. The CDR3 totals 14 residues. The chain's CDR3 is CASSYRLPGLEQYF. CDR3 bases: TGCGCCAGCAGCTACAGGCTACCGGGTCTCGAGCAGTACTTC.

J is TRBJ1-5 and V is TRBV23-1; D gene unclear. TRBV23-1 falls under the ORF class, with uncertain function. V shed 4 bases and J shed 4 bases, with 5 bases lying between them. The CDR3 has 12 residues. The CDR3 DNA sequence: TGCGCCAGCAGTCCCGAGAATCAGCCCCAGCATTTT. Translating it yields CASSPENQPQHF.

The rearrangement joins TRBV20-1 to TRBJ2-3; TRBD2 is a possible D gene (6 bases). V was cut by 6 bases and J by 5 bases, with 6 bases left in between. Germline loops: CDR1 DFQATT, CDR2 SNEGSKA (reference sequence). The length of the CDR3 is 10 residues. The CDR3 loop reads CSAGGDTQYF. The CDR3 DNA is TGCAGTGCGGGGGGAGATACGCAGTATTTT.

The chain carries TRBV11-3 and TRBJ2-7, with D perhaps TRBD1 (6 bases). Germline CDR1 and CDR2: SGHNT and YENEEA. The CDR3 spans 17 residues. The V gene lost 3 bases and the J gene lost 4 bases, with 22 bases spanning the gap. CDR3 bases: TGTGCCAGCAGCTTCCCCGAGATGGGACGCAGGGGATACGAGCAGTACTTC. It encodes CASSFPEMGRRGYEQYF.

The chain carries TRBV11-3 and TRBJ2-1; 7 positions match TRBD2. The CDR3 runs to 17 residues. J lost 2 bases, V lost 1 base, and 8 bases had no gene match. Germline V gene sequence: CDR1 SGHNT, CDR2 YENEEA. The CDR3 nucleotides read TGTGCCAGCAGCTTAGGTGGTGCGGGAGTTGCCTACAATGAGCAGTTCTTC. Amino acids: CASSLGGAGVAYNEQFF.